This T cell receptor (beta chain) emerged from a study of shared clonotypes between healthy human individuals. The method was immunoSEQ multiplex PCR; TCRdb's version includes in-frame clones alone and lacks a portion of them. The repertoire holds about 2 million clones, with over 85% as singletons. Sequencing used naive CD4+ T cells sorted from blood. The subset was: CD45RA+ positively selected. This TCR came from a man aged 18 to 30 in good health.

CDR3 residues: CASNSFSGANVLTF. The CDR3 DNA sequence: TGTGCCAGCAATAGTTTCTCTGGGGCCAACGTCCTGACTTTC. The rearrangement joins TRBV6-4 to TRBJ2-6; no firm D call. Germline-derived CDR1 and CDR2 are MRHNA and SNTAGT. This CDR3 spans 14 amino acids. With 7 bases removed from V and 0 bases from J, the gap between germline ends came to 7 bases.